This T cell receptor (beta chain) was identified in a study of cytomegalovirus exposure and HLA in healthy donors. The CDR3 is 17 residues long. CDR1 and CDR2 (germline): MNHEY, SMNVEV (reference sequence). Trimming removed 6 bases from V and 0 bases from J, with 18 bases in between. The PCR contained 60 Vbeta and 13 Jbeta primers. TCRdb keeps only in-frame clones here, not all; method: immunoSEQ multiplex PCR. The table includes about 160,000 clones, roughly 80% detected once. The receptor comes from a man younger than 45 in good health and CMV-seronegative. Sequencing used PBMCs. This sequence joins TRBV27 and TRBJ1-3; possibly TRBD1 for D (6 bases). In DNA, the CDR3 is TGTGCCAGCAGATCGATCCGGGGGGGCTTCTCTGGAAACACCATATATTTT. Its protein is CASRSIRGGFSGNTIYF.